Sequencing of this TCR beta chain was carried out in a study of metastatic and nonmetastatic thyroid tumors (dated by TCRdb to the early 2020s). About the investigation overall: For patients with malignant and with benign thyroid disease, the researchers compared repertoires between peripheral blood samples and tumor or nodule tissue samples. Paper-wide results and their limitations: TCR beta diversity was reported as significantly higher in malignant tumors than in benign nodules, in both blood and tumor samples.

Library generation was performed with PCR. The reads were generated on an Illumina HiSeq 4000. High-throughput sequencing was used to profile the CDR3 region of the TCR beta-chain in every patient. Per the authors' processing: The researchers built a classifier to tell apart papillary thyroid cancer patients with distant metastasis, based on CDR3 differences among clinicopathological groups. To measure repertoire diversity the researchers used the Shannon index, while the Morisita-Horn index served to gauge how similar the tumor and blood repertoires were. Starting from the raw public reads, TCRdb applied fastp trimming at Q25, assembled clones with MiXCR and retained in-frame beta chains. TCRdb, not the authors, supplied the V and J calls. The sample records about 53,000 clones, 20% of which are singletons. About 4% of the sample is taken by the ten largest. No patient had received any treatment before thyroid surgery. Patient clinical samples collected from about 2011 to 2019 were retrospectively analysed using T-cell receptor beta sequencing.

Many counts were recorded for this clone. It lacks a known antigen. Base qualities are not at hand, and no much larger clone is one base apart. The CDR1 and CDR2 encoded by the germline V gene are SGHRS and YFSETQ. The CDR3 numbers 13 residues from cysteine through phenylalanine. Just CDR3 DNA is preserved here, 39 bases in frame from base 1. Between the V and J ends, shortened by 4 bases and 0 bases respectively, the junction contains 8 bases. Recombination connected TRBV5-1 to TRBJ2-7, with the D gene not confidently named. Sequenced material: blood. The clonotype originates from a female donor with papillary thyroid cancer or a benign thyroid nodule (not recorded which). Some clones in this sample may be carry-over from other donors' samples. The nucleotide sequence reads as follows: TGCGCCAGCAGCGAACGGAACTCCTACGAGCAGTACTTC. It is translated as CASSERNSYEQYF. Joined to the reference TRBV5-1 and TRBJ2-7 proteins, this CDR3 gives the full variable domain: KAGVTQTPRYLIKTRGQQVTLSCSPISGHRSVSWYQQTPGQGLQFLFEYFSETQRNKGNFPGRFSGRQFSNSRSEMNVSTLELGDSALYLCASSERNSYEQYFGPGTRLTVT.